Sequencing of this TCR beta chain was carried out in a study of OX40 agonist ivuxolimab in advanced cancers. Notes on the study in general: Expanded clones were, on average, more numerous in CD8+ T cells than in CD4+. Circulating CD4+ and CD8+ T cells showed clonal expansion by week 6 at 0.1 to 3.0 mg/kg.

Details on this clone: The target antigen is unknown.

Per the germline V gene, CDR1 is SGHTA and CDR2 is FQGTGA. The CDR3 has 15 amino acids. V lost 2 bases and J lost 2, with 12 bases in between. Assay: immunoSEQ multiplex PCR; the TCRdb copy retains only in-frame clones and omits some. The repertoire holds some 130,000 clones, with just over 90% as singletons. The sample consisted of CD4+ or CD8+ T cells sorted from blood, taken in a trial of the OX40 agonist ivuxolimab. The TCR comes from an adult with an advanced solid tumor such as melanoma, head and neck, liver or kidney cancer. V and J are TRBV7-3 and TRBJ1-2; D call uncertain. CDR3 protein: CASSLADRINYGYTF. CDR3 nucleotide sequence: TGTGCCAGCAGCTTAGCTGACCGGATCAACTATGGCTACACCTTC.